This is a list of T cell receptor beta chains from one sample in a study of cytomegalovirus exposure and HLA in healthy donors. The repertoire was sequenced with immunoSEQ multiplex PCR; TCRdb's copy has only in-frame clones and lacks some. The repertoire has some 90,000 clones, 78% of them found once; the top ten carry about 4.4%. Input material: PBMCs. These receptors all come from a male donor in good health and CMV-seropositive. The CDR3 runs from the conserved cysteine through the conserved F or W. D genes are given only for firm matches. The size of a clone is reported for some rows only, either as once, few or many, or as a class for expanded clones.

>-|TRBV19|few|TRBJ1-2
CASSTGANYGYTF
TGTGCCAGTAGTACGGGAGCTAACTATGGCTACACCTTC
>TRBD1|TRBV28|-|TRBJ2-3
CASSFGRGPGSSTDTQYF
TGTGCCAGCAGTTTCGGCAGGGGGCCCGGCTCTAGCACAGATACGCAGTATTTT
>-|TRBV25-1|few|TRBJ1-5
CASSAGSPNQPQHF
TGTGCCAGCAGTGCGGGTTCCCCTAATCAGCCCCAGCATTTT
>-|TRBV9|-|TRBJ1-4
CASSASRGTANEKLFF
TGTGCCAGCAGCGCGTCCCGGGGGACGGCTAATGAAAAACTGTTTTTT
>-|TRBV14|-|TRBJ2-3
CASSLRSGVTDTQYF
TGTGCCAGCAGCCTAAGATCCGGGGTCACAGATACGCAGTATTTT
>-|TRBV7-9|-|TRBJ1-2
CASSLPQGNPRNYGYTF
TGTGCCAGCAGCTTACCCCAGGGGAATCCGAGAAACTATGGCTACACCTTC
>-|TRBV19|-|TRBJ2-1
CASSGRDKLNAEQFF
TGTGCCAGTTCAGGTCGGGACAAACTAAACGCTGAGCAGTTCTTC
>TRBD1|TRBV30|-|TRBJ2-1
CAWSEQGKQFF
TGTGCCTGGAGTGAACAGGGGAAGCAGTTCTTC
>-|TRBV6-5|-|TRBJ2-5
CASSYSRLARETQYF
TGTGCCAGCAGTTACTCGCGTCTAGCGCGCGAGACCCAGTACTTC
>-|TRBV19|-|TRBJ1-1
CASSIGFTGKLSTEAFF
TGTGCCAGTAGTATAGGGTTTACAGGGAAATTGAGCACTGAAGCTTTCTTT